A single sample gave rise to the 23 T cell receptor beta chains below, sequenced in a study of shared clonotypes between healthy human individuals. The assay was immunoSEQ multiplex PCR, and TCRdb's table has in-frame clones only and misses some. The repertoire holds around 2.5 million clones, with more than 85% as singletons. Sequenced: naive CD4+ T cells from PBMCs. Regarding subset: CD45RA+ positively selected. The source of these receptors is a young man in good health. Some clones in this sample may be carry-over from other donors' samples.

The gene calls are TRBV19 and TRBJ2-2; no definite D call. Germline CDR1 and CDR2: LNHDA and SQIVND (reference sequence). Trimming removed 9 bases at V and 4 bases at J, with 15 bases between. The CDR3 is 14 amino acids. The CDR3 is CASLPGFVTGELFF. CDR3 DNA: TGTGCCAGCCTTCCGGGTTTTGTCACCGGGGAGCTGTTTTTT.

This clone was recorded only once. One junction end disagrees with the germline gene, perhaps due to a read error. Other nucleotide sequences in the sample specify the same CDR3. The chain is built from TRBV28 and TRBJ1-4; D is ambiguous. The CDR3 extends over 14 amino acids. Germline CDR1 and CDR2: MDHEN and SYDVKM. The CDR3 region is CASSSPAPNEKLFF. The DNA of the CDR3 is TGTGCCAGCAGCTCCCCCGCTCCCAATGAAAAACTGTTCTTT.

The genes are TRBV27 and TRBJ2-1; D unresolved. The length of the CDR3 is 16 residues. Germline V CDR1 and CDR2: MNHEY, SMNVEV (reference sequence). Deletions cut 3 bases from V and 9 bases from J, with 21 bases between. CDR3 loop: CASSFSRPLKNGEQFF. CDR3 DNA sequence: TGTGCCAGCAGTTTCTCGCGTCCCCTAAAGAACGGTGAGCAGTTCTTC.

The V call is TRBV6-5, the J call TRBJ2-7, with TRBD1 matching 8 bases. Looked up from germline, CDR1 is MNHEY and CDR2 is SVGAGI. Trimming removed 6 bases from V and 3 bases from J; junction bases left unmatched: 7. The CDR3 spans 14 residues. As DNA, the CDR3 is TGTGCCAGCAGGGGAGACAGGGGCTACTACGAGCAGTACTTC. Amino acids: CASRGDRGYYEQYF.

The V call is TRBV7-2, the J call TRBJ2-7; D perhaps matches TRBD1 (5 bases). CDR1 SGHTA and CDR2 FQGNSA come from the germline V gene. CDR3 length equals 14 residues. V was clipped by 3 bases and J by 0 bases, with 9 bases between them. CDR3 protein: CASSFTGISYEQYF. CDR3 coding DNA: TGTGCCAGCAGCTTTACAGGAATCTCCTACGAGCAGTACTTC.

About this clone itself: The identical CDR3 is also encoded by other nucleotide sequences in the sample. The CDR3 here is CASSRDSSYEQYF. CDR3 sequence (DNA): TGTGCCAGCAGCCGGGACTCATCCTACGAGCAGTACTTC. This chain joins TRBV11-2 and TRBJ2-7; a possible D gene is TRBD2 (6 bases). CDR3 length: 13 residues. Germline V gene lookup returns CDR1 SGHAT and CDR2 FQNNGV. The V gene lost 5 bases and the J gene lost 1 base, with 9 bases spanning the gap.

J is TRBJ1-1 and V is TRBV7-9; D might be TRBD1 (6 bases). This CDR3 spans 13 amino acids. V was shortened by 3 bases and J by 3 bases, with 8 bases between the two germline ends. Germline V gene lookup returns CDR1 SEHNR and CDR2 FQNEAQ (reference sequence). DNA for the CDR3: TGTGCCAGCAGCTTTGCAGGGGACACTGAAGCTTTCTTT. This gives the protein CASSFAGDTEAFF.

V and J are TRBV5-1 and TRBJ2-3; no clear D. Trimming shortened V by 4 bases and J by 0 bases, and 18 bases separated the two germline ends. The CDR3 length is 17 residues. Germline-derived CDR1 and CDR2 are SGHRS and YFSETQ. The CDR3 protein is CASSQLTHYASTDTQYF. The CDR3 DNA follows: TGCGCCAGCAGCCAACTGACTCACTACGCTAGCACAGATACGCAGTATTTT.

The rearrangement links TRBV29-1 to TRBJ1-2; D is undetermined. Trimming cost V 2 bases and J 6 bases, with 13 bases left between them. The length of the CDR3 is 13 residues. Germline V gene sequence: CDR1 SQVTM, CDR2 ANQGSEA. CDR3 protein: CSVETGRADGYTF. The CDR3 DNA reads TGCAGCGTTGAAACGGGTCGGGCAGATGGCTACACCTTC.

The rearrangement joins TRBV6-5 to TRBJ1-3; 9 bases are shared with TRBD1. Germline CDR1 and CDR2: MNHEY and SVGAGI. This CDR3 comprises 15 residues. The V and J ends lost 6 bases and 1 base, in that order; junction bases with no gene match: 4. CDR3 nucleotide sequence: TGTGCCAGCAGGCCCGGGACAGGGTCTGGAAACACCATATATTTT. Translated, it gives CASRPGTGSGNTIYF.

The chain carries TRBV28 and TRBJ2-7, with a possible D match to TRBD1 (5 bases). The V gene lost 1 base and the J gene lost 0 bases, with 13 bases spanning the gap. From germline, CDR1 is MDHEN and CDR2 SYDVKM. The CDR3 extends over 16 amino acids. The CDR3: CASSLSLGQSSYEQYF. In nucleotides, the CDR3 is TGTGCCAGCAGTTTATCCCTGGGGCAGTCCTCCTACGAGCAGTACTTC.

This CDR3 reads CASSLVWGPGQPQHF. CDR3 nucleotide sequence: TGTGCCAGCAGCTTAGTGTGGGGGCCGGGCCAGCCCCAGCATTTT. This chain links TRBV7-2 with TRBJ1-5; D might be TRBD1 (6 bases). V was pared by 1 base and J by 7 bases, with 14 bases between. The CDR3 is 15 residues long. Germline V gene lookup returns CDR1 SGHTA and CDR2 FQGNSA.

This clone was detected once. This chain links TRBV20-1 with TRBJ2-7; no clear D. The CDR3 length is 10 residues. V was cut by 0 bases and J by 12 bases, with 9 bases left in between. Germline CDR1 is DFQATT and CDR2 is SNEGSKA (reference sequence). CDR3 nucleotide sequence: TGCAGTGCTAGAGAAACGATCCCGTACTTC. It encodes CSARETIPYF.

This chain connects TRBV6-1 to TRBJ2-1; tentatively, D is TRBD1 or TRBD2 (5 bases each). This CDR3 has 15 residues. CDR1 is MNHNS, CDR2 SASEGT, per germline. V lost 4 bases, J lost 5 bases, and 15 bases lay in between. As DNA, the CDR3 is TGTGCCAGCAGTGGAGCCCGACAGCGGAACAATGAGCAGTTCTTC. Its protein is CASSGARQRNNEQFF.

This sequence joins TRBV28 and TRBJ1-2; 8 bases map to TRBD1. The CDR3 has 15 residues. Trimming took 6 bases from V and 2 from J; bases not matched to a gene: 8. Germline lookup yields CDR1 MDHEN and CDR2 SYDVKM. The DNA for the CDR3 is TGTGCCAGCAGGGTATCCGGACAGGGAAACTATGGCTACACCTTC. Translating gives CASRVSGQGNYGYTF.

The rearrangement links TRBV19 to TRBJ1-1; unclear D gene. The V and J ends lost 6 bases and 3 bases respectively, with 20 bases between them. CDR1 and CDR2 from the germline V gene are LNHDA and SQIVND (reference sequence). The CDR3 extends over 16 amino acids. CDR3 sequence reads: CASRIRAGMWDTEAFF. CDR3 coding DNA: TGTGCCAGTAGAATTAGGGCGGGTATGTGGGACACTGAAGCTTTCTTT. Full variable domain (missing parts from reference TRBV19 and TRBJ1-1): DGGITQSPKYLFRKEGQNVTLSCEQNLNHDAMYWYRQDPGQGLRLIYYSQIVNDFQKGDIAEGYSVSREKKESFPLTVTSAQKNPTAFYLCASRIRAGMWDTEAFFGQGTRLTVV.

Here the CDR3 DNA reads TGTGCCAGCAGCCCACCGACCTTCAGGGGCTATGGCTACACCTTC. Its protein is CASSPPTFRGYGYTF. The genes are TRBV28 and TRBJ1-2; D perhaps matches TRBD1 (6 bases). The CDR3 consists of 15 residues. Germline V gene lookup returns CDR1 MDHEN and CDR2 SYDVKM. V was trimmed by 6 bases and J by 4 bases, leaving 18 bases between them.

The V call is TRBV4-3, the J call TRBJ1-1; D is uncertain. CDR1 and CDR2 from the germline V gene are LGHNA and YSLEER. There are 13 residues in the CDR3. V was pared by 4 bases and J by 7 bases, with 13 bases between. The CDR3 sequence: CASSPPRKGEAFF. DNA of the CDR3: TGCGCCAGCAGCCCCCCCCGAAAAGGTGAAGCTTTCTTT.

This rearrangement joins TRBV11-1 to TRBJ2-7; no firm D call. The CDR3 contains 13 residues. In germline, CDR1 is SGHAT, CDR2 FQDESV (reference sequence). Trimming pared 5 bases from V and 3 bases from J, leaving 11 bases between. CDR3 sequence: CASSTTPYYEQYF. In nucleotides, the CDR3 is TGTGCCAGCAGCACGACACCTTACTACGAGCAGTACTTC.

Comment on this clone: Other nucleotide sequences from this sample produce the same CDR3. The chain combines TRBV7-2 with TRBJ2-7; possible D gene TRBD2, 5 bases. The CDR3 is 14 amino acids. The V gene's germline CDR1 is SGHTA and CDR2 FQGNSA. V was clipped by 1 base and J by 5 bases, with 12 bases between them. The CDR3 DNA sequence: TGTGCCAGCAGCTTAGATCGGGGTCCGCACGAGCAGTACTTC. It encodes CASSLDRGPHEQYF.

This clone was counted a few times. This rearrangement joins TRBV7-9 to TRBJ1-1, with 7 bases aligning to TRBD1. J lost 1 base, V lost 3 bases, and 5 bases had no gene match. The CDR3 extends over 15 amino acids. Per the germline V gene, CDR1 is SEHNR and CDR2 is FQNEAQ (reference sequence). CDR3 residues: CASSFVDRRNTEAFF. The CDR3 nucleotides read TGTGCCAGCAGCTTTGTGGACAGGCGGAACACTGAAGCTTTCTTT.

This sequence joins TRBV7-8 and TRBJ2-5; 15 positions agree with TRBD2. Germline assignment: CDR1 SGHVS and CDR2 FQNEAQ. Trimming cost V 5 bases and J 5 bases; bases outside gene matches: 6. There are 16 residues in the CDR3. CDR3 sequence: CASSTRTSGRGETQYF. CDR3 DNA sequence: TGTGCCAGCAGCACGCGGACTAGCGGGAGGGGGGAGACCCAGTACTTC.

This clone turned up a few times. This sample also contains other DNA sequences that code for the same CDR3. The chain recombines TRBV29-1 with TRBJ1-1, with D perhaps TRBD1 (6 bases). The CDR3 spans 13 residues. Germline loops: CDR1 SQVTM, CDR2 ANQGSEA. V lost 6 bases, J lost 0 bases, and 11 bases lay in between. The CDR3 sequence is CSVRGRMNTEAFF. CDR3 coding DNA: TGCAGCGTCAGGGGCAGAATGAACACTGAAGCTTTCTTT.